This T cell receptor beta chain derives from a study of identical twins. Germline V gives CDR1 MNHEY, CDR2 SMNVEV (reference sequence). J was trimmed by 7 bases and V by 1 base; bases with no gene match: 5. The CDR3 runs 15 residues. This clonotype was seen more than once but under ten times. A universal primer site arose from template switching, and cDNA bore unique molecular identifiers. TCRdb re-analysed the 5' RACE reads in MiXCR, keeping a single row per CDR3 protein. The sample consists of about 530,000 distinct CDR3 sequences, approximately 20% of them appearing once. These records were also assigned to another study, of yellow fever vaccine responses in identical twins. That paper states: Vaccine T cell responses of twins reportedly seemed partly convergent and partly personalized.

Material: CD4+ T cells sorted from blood. The genes are TRBV27 and TRBJ2-1; 9 nucleotides agree with TRBD1. This receptor was taken from a woman aged 18-29 years in good health. The CDR3 reads CASSLLGTGWNEQFF. CDR3 nucleotides: TGTGCCAGCAGTTTATTAGGGACAGGGTGGAATGAGCAGTTCTTC.